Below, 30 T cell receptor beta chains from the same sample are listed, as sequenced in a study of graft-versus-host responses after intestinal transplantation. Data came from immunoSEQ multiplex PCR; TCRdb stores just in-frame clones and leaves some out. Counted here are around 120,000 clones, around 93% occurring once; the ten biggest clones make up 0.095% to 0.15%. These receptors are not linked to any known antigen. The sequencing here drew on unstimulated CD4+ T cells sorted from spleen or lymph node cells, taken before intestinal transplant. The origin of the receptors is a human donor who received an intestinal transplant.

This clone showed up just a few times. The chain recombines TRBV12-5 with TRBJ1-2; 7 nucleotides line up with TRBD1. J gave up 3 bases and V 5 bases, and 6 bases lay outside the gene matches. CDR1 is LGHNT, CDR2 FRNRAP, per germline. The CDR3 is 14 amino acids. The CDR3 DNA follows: TGTGCTAGTGGTGGGAGACAGGGTGACTATGGCTACACCTTC. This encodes CASGGRQGDYGYTF.

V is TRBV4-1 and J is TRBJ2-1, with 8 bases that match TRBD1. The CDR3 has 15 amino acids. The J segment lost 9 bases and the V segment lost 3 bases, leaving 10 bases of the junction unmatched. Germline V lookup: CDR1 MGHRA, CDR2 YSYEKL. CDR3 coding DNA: TGCGCCAGCAGCCACCCGGGACAGGAGTTCACTGAGCAGTTCTTC. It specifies CASSHPGQEFTEQFF.

CDR3 loop: CASSLDSTGGYTF. For the CDR3, the DNA is TGCGCCAGCAGCTTGGACAGCACGGGGGGCTACACCTTC. The rearrangement links TRBV5-1 to TRBJ1-2; unclear D gene. This CDR3 region has 13 residues. CDR1 is SGHRS and CDR2 is YFSETQ in the germline V gene. The V and J ends lost 0 bases and 8 bases respectively, with 11 bases between them.

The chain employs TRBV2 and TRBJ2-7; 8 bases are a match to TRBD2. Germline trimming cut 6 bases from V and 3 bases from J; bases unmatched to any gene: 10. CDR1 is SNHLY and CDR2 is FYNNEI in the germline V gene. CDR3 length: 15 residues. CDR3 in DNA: TGTGCCAGCAGCCGAAGGCCGAGCGGGAGCTACGAGCAGTACTTC. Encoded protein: CASSRRPSGSYEQYF. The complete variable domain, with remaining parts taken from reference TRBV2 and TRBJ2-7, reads EPEVTQTPSHQVTQMGQEVILRCVPISNHLYFYWYRQILGQKVEFLVSFYNNEISEKSEIFDDQFSVERPDGSNFTLKIRSTKLEDSAMYFCASSRRPSGSYEQYFGPGTRLTVT.

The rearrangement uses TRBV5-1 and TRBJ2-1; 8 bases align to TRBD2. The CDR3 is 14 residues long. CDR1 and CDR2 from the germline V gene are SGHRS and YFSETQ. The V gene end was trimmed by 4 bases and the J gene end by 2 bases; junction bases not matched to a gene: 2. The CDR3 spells CASSTGLAYNEQFF. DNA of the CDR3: TGCGCCAGCAGCACGGGACTAGCCTACAATGAGCAGTTCTTC.

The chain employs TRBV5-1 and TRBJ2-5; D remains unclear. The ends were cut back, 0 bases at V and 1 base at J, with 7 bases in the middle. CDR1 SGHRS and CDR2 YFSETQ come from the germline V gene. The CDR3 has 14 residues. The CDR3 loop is CASSLGVVQETQYF. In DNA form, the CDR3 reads TGCGCCAGCAGCTTGGGAGTGGTCCAAGAGACCCAGTACTTC.

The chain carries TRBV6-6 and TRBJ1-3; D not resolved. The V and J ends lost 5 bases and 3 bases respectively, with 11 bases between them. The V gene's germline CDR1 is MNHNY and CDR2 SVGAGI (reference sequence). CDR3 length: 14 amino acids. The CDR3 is CASSGSGVGNTIYF. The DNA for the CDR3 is TGTGCCAGCAGTGGGTCGGGCGTTGGAAACACCATATATTTT.

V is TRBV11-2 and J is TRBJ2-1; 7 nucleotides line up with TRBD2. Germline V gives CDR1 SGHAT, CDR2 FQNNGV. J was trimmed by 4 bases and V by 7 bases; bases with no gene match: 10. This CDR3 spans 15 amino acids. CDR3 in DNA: TGTGCCAGCACCATTCGGGGGGACGATTACAATGAGCAGTTCTTC. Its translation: CASTIRGDDYNEQFF.

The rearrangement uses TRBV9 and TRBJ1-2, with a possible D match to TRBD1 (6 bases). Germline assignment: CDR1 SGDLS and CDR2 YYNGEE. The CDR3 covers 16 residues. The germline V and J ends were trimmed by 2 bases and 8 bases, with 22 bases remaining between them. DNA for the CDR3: TGTGCCAGCAGCGTTGACGTCGGGACACACCGAGAAGGCTACACCTTC. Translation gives CASSVDVGTHREGYTF.

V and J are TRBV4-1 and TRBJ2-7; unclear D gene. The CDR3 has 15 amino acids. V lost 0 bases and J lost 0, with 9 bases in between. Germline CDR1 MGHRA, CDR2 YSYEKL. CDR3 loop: CASSQDPSSSYEQYF. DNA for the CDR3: TGCGCCAGCAGCCAAGATCCAAGTTCCTCCTACGAGCAGTACTTC.

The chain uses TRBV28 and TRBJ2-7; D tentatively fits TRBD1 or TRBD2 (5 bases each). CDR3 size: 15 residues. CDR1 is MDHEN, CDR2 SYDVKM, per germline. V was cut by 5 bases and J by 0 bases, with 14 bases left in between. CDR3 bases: TGTGCCAGCAGTGCCGGGACCCCACTCTCCTACGAGCAGTACTTC. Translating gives CASSAGTPLSYEQYF.

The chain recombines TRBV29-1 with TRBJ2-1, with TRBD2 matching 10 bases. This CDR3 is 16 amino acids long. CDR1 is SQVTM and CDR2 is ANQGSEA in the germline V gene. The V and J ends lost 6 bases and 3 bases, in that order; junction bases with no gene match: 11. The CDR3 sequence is CSVATRLAGIYNEQFF. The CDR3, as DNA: TGCAGCGTAGCCACTCGACTAGCGGGTATCTACAATGAGCAGTTCTTC.

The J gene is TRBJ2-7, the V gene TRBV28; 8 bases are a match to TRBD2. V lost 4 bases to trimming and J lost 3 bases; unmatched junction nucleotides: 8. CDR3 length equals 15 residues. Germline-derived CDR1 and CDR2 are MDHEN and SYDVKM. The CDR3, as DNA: TGTGCCAGCAGTTCCCCCACTAGCGGTTTCTACGAGCAGTACTTC. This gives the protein CASSSPTSGFYEQYF. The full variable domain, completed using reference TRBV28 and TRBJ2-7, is DVKVTQSSRYLVKRTGEKVFLECVQDMDHENMFWYRQDPGLGLRLIYFSYDVKMKEKGDIPEGYSVSREKKERFSLILESASTNQTSMYLCASSSPTSGFYEQYFGPGTRLTVT.

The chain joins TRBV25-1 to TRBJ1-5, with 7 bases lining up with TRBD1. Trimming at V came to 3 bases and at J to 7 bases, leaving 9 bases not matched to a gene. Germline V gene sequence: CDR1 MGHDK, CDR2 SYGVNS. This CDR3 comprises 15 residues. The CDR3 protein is CASSDHRGVGQPQHF. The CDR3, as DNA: TGTGCCAGCAGTGACCACAGGGGAGTGGGCCAGCCCCAGCATTTT.

The CDR3 protein is CASRQGDYGYTF. The CDR3 DNA reads TGTGCCAGTCGACAGGGAGACTATGGCTACACCTTC. This sequence joins TRBV28 and TRBJ1-2, with 7 positions matching TRBD1. The V and J ends lost 9 bases and 3 bases, in that order; junction bases with no gene match: 4. The V gene's germline CDR1 is MDHEN and CDR2 SYDVKM. This CDR3 region has 12 residues.

The CDR3 loop reads CASSLYRSSYNEQFF. The CDR3 bases are TGTGCCAGCAGTTTGTATAGAAGCTCCTACAATGAGCAGTTCTTC. The genes are TRBV28 and TRBJ2-1, with D unclear. Germline V gives CDR1 MDHEN, CDR2 SYDVKM. V lost 3 bases and J 0 bases, leaving 9 bases between the germline ends. This CDR3 spans 15 amino acids.

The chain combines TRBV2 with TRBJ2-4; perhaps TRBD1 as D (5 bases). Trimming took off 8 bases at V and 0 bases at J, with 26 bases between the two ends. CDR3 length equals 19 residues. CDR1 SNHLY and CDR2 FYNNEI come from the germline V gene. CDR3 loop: CASLDFVVGEGVAKNIQYF. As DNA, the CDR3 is TGTGCCAGCCTCGACTTTGTGGTAGGGGAAGGGGTAGCCAAAAACATTCAGTACTTC.

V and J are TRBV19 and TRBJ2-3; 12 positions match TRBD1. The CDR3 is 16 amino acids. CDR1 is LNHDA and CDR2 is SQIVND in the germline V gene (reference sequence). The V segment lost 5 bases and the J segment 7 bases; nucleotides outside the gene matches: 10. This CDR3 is CASSLSPGQGAYTQYF. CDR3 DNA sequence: TGTGCCAGTAGTCTTTCGCCGGGACAGGGGGCTTATACGCAGTATTTT.

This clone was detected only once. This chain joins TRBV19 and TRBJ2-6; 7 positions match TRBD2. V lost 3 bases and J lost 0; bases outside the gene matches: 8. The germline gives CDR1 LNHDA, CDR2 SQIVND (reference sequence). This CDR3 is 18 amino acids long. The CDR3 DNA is TGTGCCAGTAGTATCCTAACGGGAGGTAGCTCTGGGGCCAACGTCCTGACTTTC. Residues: CASSILTGGSSGANVLTF. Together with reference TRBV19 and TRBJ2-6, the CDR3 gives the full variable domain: DGGITQSPKYLFRKEGQNVTLSCEQNLNHDAMYWYRQDPGQGLRLIYYSQIVNDFQKGDIAEGYSVSREKKESFPLTVTSAQKNPTAFYLCASSILTGGSSGANVLTFGAGSRLTVL.

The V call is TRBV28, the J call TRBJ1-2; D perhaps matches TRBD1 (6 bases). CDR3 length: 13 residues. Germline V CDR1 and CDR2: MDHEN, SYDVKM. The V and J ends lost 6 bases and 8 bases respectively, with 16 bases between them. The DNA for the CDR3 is TGTGCCAGCAGACCACAGGGAAGGAGCGGCTACACCTTC. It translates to CASRPQGRSGYTF.

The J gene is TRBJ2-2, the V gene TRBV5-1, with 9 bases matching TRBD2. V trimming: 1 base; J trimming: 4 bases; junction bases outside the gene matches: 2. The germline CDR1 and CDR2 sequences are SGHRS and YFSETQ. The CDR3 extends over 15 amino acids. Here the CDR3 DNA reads TGCGCCAGCAGCTTGCGTAGCGGGAGCACCGGGGAGCTGTTTTTT. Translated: CASSLRSGSTGELFF.

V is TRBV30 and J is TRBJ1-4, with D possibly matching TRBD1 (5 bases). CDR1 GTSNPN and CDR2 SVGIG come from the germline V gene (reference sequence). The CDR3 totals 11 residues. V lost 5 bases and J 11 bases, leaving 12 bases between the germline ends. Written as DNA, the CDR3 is TGTGCCTGGGGGGGAGGATTCAAACTGTTTTTT. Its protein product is CAWGGGFKLFF.

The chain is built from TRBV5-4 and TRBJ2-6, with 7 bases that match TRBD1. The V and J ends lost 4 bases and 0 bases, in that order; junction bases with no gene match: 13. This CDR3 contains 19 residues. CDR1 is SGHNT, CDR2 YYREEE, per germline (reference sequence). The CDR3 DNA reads TGTGCCAGCAGCGGGCCCCCGGGACAGCAACTCTCTGGGGCCAACGTCCTGACTTTC. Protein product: CASSGPPGQQLSGANVLTF.

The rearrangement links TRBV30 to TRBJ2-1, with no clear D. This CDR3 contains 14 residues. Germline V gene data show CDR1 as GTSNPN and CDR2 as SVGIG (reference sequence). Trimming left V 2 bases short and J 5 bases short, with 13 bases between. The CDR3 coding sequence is TGTGCCTGGAGTTTTAATTTAGTGGACAATGAGCAGTTCTTC. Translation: CAWSFNLVDNEQFF. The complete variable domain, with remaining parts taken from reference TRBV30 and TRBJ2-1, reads SQTIHQWPATLVQPVGSPLSLECTVEGTSNPNLYWYRQAAGRGLQLLFYSVGIGQISSEVPQNLSASRPQDRQFILSSKKLLLSDSGFYLCAWSFNLVDNEQFFGPGTRLTVL.

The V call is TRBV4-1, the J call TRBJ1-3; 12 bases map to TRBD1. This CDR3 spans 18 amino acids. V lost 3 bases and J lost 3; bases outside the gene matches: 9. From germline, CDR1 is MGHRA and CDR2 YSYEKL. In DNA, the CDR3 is TGCGCCAGCAGCCATGCCTCCGGGACAGGGGGCTTTGGAAACACCATATATTTT. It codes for CASSHASGTGGFGNTIYF.

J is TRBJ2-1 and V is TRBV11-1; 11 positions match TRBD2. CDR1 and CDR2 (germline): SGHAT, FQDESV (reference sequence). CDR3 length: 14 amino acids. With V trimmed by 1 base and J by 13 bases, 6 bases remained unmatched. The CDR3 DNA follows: TGTGCCAGCAGCTTAGGCGGTAGCGGGAGGGGCCAGTTCTTC. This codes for CASSLGGSGRGQFF. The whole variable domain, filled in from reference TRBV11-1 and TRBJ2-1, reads EAEVAQSPRYKITEKSQAVAFWCDPISGHATLYWYRQILGQGPELLVQFQDESVVDDSQLPKDRFSAERLKGVDSTLKIQPAELGDSAMYLCASSLGGSGRGQFFGPGTRLTVL.

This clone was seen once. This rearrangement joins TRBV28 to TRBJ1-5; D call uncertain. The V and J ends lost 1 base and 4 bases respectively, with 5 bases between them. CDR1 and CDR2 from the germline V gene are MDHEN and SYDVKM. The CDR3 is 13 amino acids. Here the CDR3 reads CASSLFINQPQHF. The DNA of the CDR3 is TGTGCCAGCAGTTTATTCATAAATCAGCCCCAGCATTTT.

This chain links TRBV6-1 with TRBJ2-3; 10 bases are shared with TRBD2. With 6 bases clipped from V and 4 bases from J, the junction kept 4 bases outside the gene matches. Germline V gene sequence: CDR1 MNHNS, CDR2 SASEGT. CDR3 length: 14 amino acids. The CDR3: CASRSSGRADTQYF. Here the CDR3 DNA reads TGTGCCAGCAGGTCGAGCGGGAGGGCAGATACGCAGTATTTT.

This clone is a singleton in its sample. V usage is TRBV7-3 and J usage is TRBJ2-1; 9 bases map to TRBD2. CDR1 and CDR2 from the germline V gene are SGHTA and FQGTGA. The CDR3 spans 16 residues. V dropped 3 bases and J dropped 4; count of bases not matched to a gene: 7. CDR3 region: CASSFRREGRYNEQFF. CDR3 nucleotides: TGTGCCAGCAGCTTTCGGCGGGAGGGCCGGTACAATGAGCAGTTCTTC.

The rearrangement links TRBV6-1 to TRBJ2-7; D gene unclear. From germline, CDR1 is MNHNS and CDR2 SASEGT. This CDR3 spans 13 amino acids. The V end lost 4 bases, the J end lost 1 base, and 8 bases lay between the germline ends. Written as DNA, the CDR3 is TGTGCCAGCAGTGTGGACGGATCCTACGAGCAGTACTTC. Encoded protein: CASSVDGSYEQYF.